The clone carrying this T cell receptor (beta chain) was seen ten or more times. The target antigen is unknown. This record belongs to a study of CD8 T cells in ankylosing spondylitis. Study findings and constraints: For ankylosing spondylitis blood, a TCR beta motif of under 10 highly homologous variants appeared characteristic. According to the report, clones linked to the disease were significantly enriched in matched synovial fluid samples taken from ankylosing spondylitis patients.

Each CDR3 protein gets one entry after TCRdb re-called the 5' RACE reads with MiXCR. The table lists around 180,000 distinct CDR3 sequences, 10% to 15% of them singletons. This CDR3 is built from 14 residues. CDR1 and CDR2 (germline): DFQATT, SNEGSKA (reference sequence). Trimming stripped 1 base from V and 2 bases from J, with 12 bases between. This sequence originates from a female donor with ankylosing spondylitis or in good health (not recorded which). This chain connects TRBV20-1 to TRBJ2-7; D remains ambiguous. The sequencing input was blood, either unsorted or a sorted T cell fraction (not recorded which). CDR3 coding DNA: TGCAGTGCTAGAGGGTTAACACTTACCTACGAGCAGTACTTC. Protein: CSARGLTLTYEQYF.